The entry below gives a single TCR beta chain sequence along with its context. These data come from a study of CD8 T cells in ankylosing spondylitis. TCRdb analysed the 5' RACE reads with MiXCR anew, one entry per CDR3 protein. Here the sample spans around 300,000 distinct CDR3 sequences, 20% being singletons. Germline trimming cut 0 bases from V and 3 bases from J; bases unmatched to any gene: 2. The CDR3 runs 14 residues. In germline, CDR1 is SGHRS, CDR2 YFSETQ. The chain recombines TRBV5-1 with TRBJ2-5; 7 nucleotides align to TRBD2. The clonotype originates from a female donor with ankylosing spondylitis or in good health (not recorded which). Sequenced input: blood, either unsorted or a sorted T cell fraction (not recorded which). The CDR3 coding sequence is TGCGCCAGCAGCTTGGAGGGGAGGGAAGAGACCCAGTACTTC. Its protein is CASSLEGREETQYF.